The entry below describes one T cell receptor beta chain. The antigen is not known. This sample was taken from a study of T cell responses to AZD1222 COVID-19 vaccine. Looking at the study overall: Samples with a second dose at about 4 or about 12 weeks were pooled together.

Germline values: CDR1 MNHNS, CDR2 SASEGT. CDR3 length: 16 residues. Unmatched junction bases numbered 7, after V lost 2 bases and J lost 4 bases. Notes on the study in general: Donors were chiefly white British, with a greater number of females, and clonal diversity was perhaps underestimated.

Using immunoSEQ multiplex PCR, the repertoire was profiled, and TCRdb retains in-frame clones only, with some absent. Of more than 85,000 clones listed, roughly 92% are singletons. The starting material was peripheral blood, obtained on day 0 of AZD1222 vaccination. The sequence came from an adult in good health. The chain employs TRBV6-1 and TRBJ1-2; TRBD1 agrees at 10 bases. Written as DNA, the CDR3 is TGTGCCAGCAGTGAAATGGGGACAGGGGAGGGCTATGGCTACACCTTC. It is translated as CASSEMGTGEGYGYTF.